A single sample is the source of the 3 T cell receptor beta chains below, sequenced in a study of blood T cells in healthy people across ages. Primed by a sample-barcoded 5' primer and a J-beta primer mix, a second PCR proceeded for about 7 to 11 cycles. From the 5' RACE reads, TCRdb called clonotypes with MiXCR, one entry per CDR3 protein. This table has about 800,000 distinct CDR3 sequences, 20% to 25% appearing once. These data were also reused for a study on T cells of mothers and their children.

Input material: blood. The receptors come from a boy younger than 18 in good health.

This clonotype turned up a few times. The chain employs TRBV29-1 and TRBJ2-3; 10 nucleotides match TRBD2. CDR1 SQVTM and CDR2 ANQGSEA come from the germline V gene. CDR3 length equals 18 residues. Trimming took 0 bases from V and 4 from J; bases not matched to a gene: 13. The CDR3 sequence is CSVEEVAEASGRSDTQYF. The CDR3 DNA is TGCAGCGTTGAAGAAGTTGCTGAGGCTAGCGGGAGATCAGATACGCAGTATTTT.

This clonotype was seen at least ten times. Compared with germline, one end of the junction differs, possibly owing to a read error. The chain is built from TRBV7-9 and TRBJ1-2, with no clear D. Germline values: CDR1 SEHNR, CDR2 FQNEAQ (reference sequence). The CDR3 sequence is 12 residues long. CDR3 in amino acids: CASSSGDYGYTF. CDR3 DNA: TGCGCCAGCAGCTCCGGGGACTATGGCTACACCTTC. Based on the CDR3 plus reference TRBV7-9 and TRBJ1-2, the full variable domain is DTGVSQNPRHKITKRGQNVTFRCDPISEHNRLYWYRQTLGQGPEFLTYFQNEAQLEKSRLLSDRFSAERPKGSFSTLEIQRTEQGDSAMYLCASSSGDYGYTFGSGTRLTVV.

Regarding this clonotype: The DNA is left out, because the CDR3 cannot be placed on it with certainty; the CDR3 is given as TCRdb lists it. CDR3 residues: CASSPLHQQYF. V usage is TRBV2 and J usage is TRBJ2-7; the table's D call TRBD1 went unverified against the DNA. Germline CDR1 reads SNHLY; CDR2 reads FYNNEI. A total of 11 residues make up the CDR3, ends included.